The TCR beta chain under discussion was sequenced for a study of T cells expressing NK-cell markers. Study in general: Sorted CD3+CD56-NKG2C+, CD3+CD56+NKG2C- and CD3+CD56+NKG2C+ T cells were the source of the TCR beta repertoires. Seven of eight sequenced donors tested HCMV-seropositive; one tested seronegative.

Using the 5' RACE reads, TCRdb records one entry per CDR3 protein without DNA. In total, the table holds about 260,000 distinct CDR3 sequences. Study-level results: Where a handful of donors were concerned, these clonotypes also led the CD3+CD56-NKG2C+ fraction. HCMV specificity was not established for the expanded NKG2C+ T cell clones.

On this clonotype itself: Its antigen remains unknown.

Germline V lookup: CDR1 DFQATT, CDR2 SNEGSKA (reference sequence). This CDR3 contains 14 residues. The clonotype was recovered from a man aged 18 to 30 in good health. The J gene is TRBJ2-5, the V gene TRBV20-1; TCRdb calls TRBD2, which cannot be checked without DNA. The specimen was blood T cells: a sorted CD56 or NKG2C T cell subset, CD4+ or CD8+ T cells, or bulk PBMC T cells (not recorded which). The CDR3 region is CSAAITGQQETQYF.